This is a list of T cell receptor beta chains from one sample in a study of T-cell reconstitution after alpha-beta-depleted transplantation in children. TCRdb ran MiXCR on the PCR reads and lists one entry per CDR3 protein. The top ten clones hold about 30% of a sample with some 200,000 distinct CDR3 sequences, 11% of them seen once. The sequencing used PBMCs, collected before TCRalphabeta/CD19-depleted stem cell transplant. The receptors derive from a child less than two years old with acute myeloid leukemia, due to receive a stem cell transplant. CDR3s include the opening cysteine and the closing phenylalanine or tryptophan. A D gene is named only where the DNA matches it firmly. Only some rows state a clone size, as once, few, many or a class for expanded clones.

d_call: TRBD1; v_call: TRBV5-1; clone_size: many; j_call: TRBJ1-2; cdr3_nt: TGCGCCAGCAGCCCCCGGGACAGGGGCTCTGGCTACACCTTC; cdr3_aa: CASSPRDRGSGYTF
d_call: TRBD1; v_call: TRBV19; clone_size: .; j_call: TRBJ2-2; cdr3_nt: TGTGCCAGTAGTATACCAGGGACAGGGAGGAGCGGGGAGCTGTTTTTT; cdr3_aa: CASSIPGTGRSGELFF
d_call: .; v_call: TRBV5-1; clone_size: .; j_call: TRBJ2-3; cdr3_nt: TGCGCCAGCAGCCGTGTAGGGGACAGCACAGATACGCAGTATTTT; cdr3_aa: CASSRVGDSTDTQYF
d_call: .; v_call: TRBV28; clone_size: many; j_call: TRBJ2-3; cdr3_nt: TGTGCCAGCAGTAGGACTAACACAGATACGCAGTATTTT; cdr3_aa: CASSRTNTDTQYF
d_call: .; v_call: TRBV5-4; clone_size: many; j_call: TRBJ1-2; cdr3_nt: TGTGCCAGCAGTGGGTCCAATGGCTACACCTTC; cdr3_aa: CASSGSNGYTF
d_call: .; v_call: TRBV18; clone_size: .; j_call: TRBJ1-1; cdr3_nt: TGTGCCAGCTCACCACCGATGAGGAACACTGAAGCTTTCTTT; cdr3_aa: CASSPPMRNTEAFF
d_call: .; v_call: TRBV5-5; clone_size: .; j_call: TRBJ2-2; cdr3_nt: TGTGCCAGCAGCTTGAACAGGGATGTTTACGGGGAGCTGTTTTTT; cdr3_aa: CASSLNRDVYGELFF
d_call: .; v_call: TRBV7-2; clone_size: many; j_call: TRBJ2-2; cdr3_nt: TGTGCCAGCAGCTTAACAGCGTTTACCGGGGAGCTGTTTTTT; cdr3_aa: CASSLTAFTGELFF
d_call: .; v_call: TRBV28; clone_size: many; j_call: TRBJ1-5; cdr3_nt: TGTGCCAGCAGCCTTGGACAGAATTGGTCCCAGCATTTT; cdr3_aa: CASSLGQNWSQHF
d_call: .; v_call: TRBV7-2; clone_size: many; j_call: TRBJ2-7; cdr3_nt: TGTGCCAGCAGCGGATTTCGGGGAGGGGGGGAGCAGTACTTC; cdr3_aa: CASSGFRGGGEQYF
d_call: .; v_call: TRBV20-1; clone_size: many; j_call: TRBJ2-5; cdr3_nt: TGCAGTGCTAGCGAAACCCCTCAACCGGGTCCTCAAGAGACCCAGTACTTC; cdr3_aa: CSASETPQPGPQETQYF
d_call: .; v_call: TRBV20-1; clone_size: many; j_call: TRBJ2-1; cdr3_nt: TGCAGTGCTAGAGAGACTAGGTGGGGTGAGCAGTTCTTC; cdr3_aa: CSARETRWGEQFF
d_call: TRBD1; v_call: TRBV6-2/TRBV6-3; clone_size: many; j_call: TRBJ1-5; cdr3_nt: TGTGCCAGCAGCCAAACCGGACAGGGTTTGAGAGGTCAGCCCCAGCATTTT; cdr3_aa: CASSQTGQGLRGQPQHF
d_call: .; v_call: TRBV5-1; clone_size: few; j_call: TRBJ1-4; cdr3_nt: TGCGCGACGAGAGGCCCAACTAATGAAAAACTGTTTTTT; cdr3_aa: CATRGPTNEKLFF
d_call: TRBD1; v_call: TRBV20-1; clone_size: many; j_call: TRBJ2-6; cdr3_nt: TGCAGTGCTGGGACAGGGGGCTCTGGGGCCAACGTCCTGACTTTC; cdr3_aa: CSAGTGGSGANVLTF
d_call: TRBD2; v_call: TRBV4-1; clone_size: many; j_call: TRBJ2-7; cdr3_nt: TGCGCCAGCAGCCAAGTTACTAGCGGGAGGTGGTACGAGCAGTACTTC; cdr3_aa: CASSQVTSGRWYEQYF
d_call: .; v_call: TRBV18; clone_size: many; j_call: TRBJ2-5; cdr3_nt: TGTGCCAGCTCTCCTCGCTTCGCGGACGAGACCCAGTACTTC; cdr3_aa: CASSPRFADETQYF
d_call: .; v_call: TRBV6-1; clone_size: many; j_call: TRBJ1-4; cdr3_nt: TGTGCCAGCAGGGGATCTAGTATGGAAAAACTGTTTTTT; cdr3_aa: CASRGSSMEKLFF